Presented here are 7 T cell receptor beta chains from one specimen sequenced in a study of T cells in women clearing cervical HPV infection. Only in-frame clones appear in the TCRdb table, and some are missing; sequencing was by immunoSEQ multiplex PCR. The sample table includes tens of thousands of clones. Sequenced sample: blood buffy coat. The receptors derive from a woman between 18 and 70 years old with a cervical HPV16 infection that either progressed to CIN3+ or cleared (not recorded which).

Remarks on this clone: The CDR3 extends 3 residues past the end of the read, so its final part is completed from the germline J gene. The chain is built from TRBV6-2 or TRBV6-3 and TRBJ1-2, with a possible D match to TRBD1 (6 bases). V was shortened by 4 bases and J by 4 bases, with 10 bases between the two germline ends. The CDR3 extends over 13 amino acids. CDR1 and CDR2 (germline): MNHEY, SVGEGT. The sequenced part of the CDR3 DNA is TGTGCCAGCAGTTTCGGACAGTCCTATGGC. Its protein product is CASSFGQSYG. The entire CDR3 sequence reads CASSFGQSYGYTF.

As for this clone: The observed sequence ends 3 residues before the CDR3 terminus, with the missing tail filled in from the germline J gene. The rearrangement joins TRBV28 to TRBJ1-4, with D possibly TRBD1 on 6 matching bases. Germline V lookup: CDR1 MDHEN, CDR2 SYDVKM. This CDR3 comprises 15 residues. V was pared by 4 bases and J by 8 bases, with 17 bases between. CDR3 sequence reads: CASSSAGDGEEKLFF. The CDR3 bases that were read are TGTGCCAGCAGTTCAGCAGGGGATGGAGAGGAAAAA.

Of note for this clone: The CDR3 end lies 3 residues beyond the end of the read and is filled in from the germline J gene. The chain couples TRBV5-1 to TRBJ2-1; tentatively, D is TRBD2 (6 bases). Between the trimmed V and J ends, which lost 4 bases and 3 bases, there was a span of 20 bases. Germline V gene lookup returns CDR1 SGHRS and CDR2 YFSETQ. CDR3 length equals 17 residues. The CDR3: CASSPYSPGTFYNEQFF. The covered CDR3 bases are TGCGCCAGCAGCCCGTACTCCCCCGGGACTTTCTACAATGAG.

In the case of this clone: The read ends 3 residues before the CDR3 terminus; that terminus is restored from the germline J gene. The chain employs TRBV12-3 or TRBV12-4 and TRBJ2-1; 7 bases are a match to TRBD2. Losses at the gene ends were 4 bases for V and 2 bases for J; bases not matched to a gene: 5. There are 15 residues in the CDR3. Partial CDR3 DNA: TGTGCCAGCAGTTCTAGCGGACACGCCTACAATGAG. Protein sequence: CASSSSGHAYNE. In full, the CDR3 is CASSSSGHAYNEQFF.

As to this clone: The CDR3 is cut off 3 residues early in the read; its end comes from the germline J gene. The chain employs TRBV18 and TRBJ1-1; the match to TRBD1 covers 8 bases. Looked up from germline, CDR1 is KGHSH and CDR2 is LQKENI. The CDR3 has 16 residues. The CDR3 here is CASSPLPGTGQETAFF. The part of the CDR3 DNA that was read is TGTGCCAGCTCACCACTTCCCGGGACAGGACAAGAGACC. Looking up the rest from reference TRBV18 and TRBJ1-1 gives the full variable domain: NAGVMQNPRHLVRRRGQEARLRCSPMKGHSHVYWYRQLPEEGLKFMVYLQKENIIDESGMPKERFSAEFPKEGPSILRIQQVVRGDSAAYFCASSPLPGTGQETAFFGQGTRLTVV.

Points on this clone: The read halts 3 residues ahead of the CDR3 end, with the missing end drawn from the germline J gene. V and J are TRBV20-1 and TRBJ1-1, with D perhaps matching TRBD1 (6 bases). Germline values: CDR1 DFQATT, CDR2 SNEGSKA (reference sequence). Trimming removed 0 bases from V and 0 bases from J, with 11 bases in between. The CDR3 is made up of 15 amino acids. Incomplete CDR3 DNA: TGCAGTGCTAGAGATGTGACAGGCTTGAACACTGAA. This codes for CSARDVTGLNTE. The full CDR3 reads CSARDVTGLNTEAFF.

A note on this clone: The read stops 3 residues short of the end of the CDR3; the missing end is completed from the germline J gene. The rearrangement uses TRBV29-1 and TRBJ1-1, with a possible D match to TRBD1 (6 bases). This CDR3 comprises 12 residues. The germline gives CDR1 SQVTM, CDR2 ANQGSEA. The germline V and J ends were trimmed by 6 bases and 4 bases, with 12 bases remaining between them. The CDR3 loop reads CSVCPTGTEAFF. The sequenced part of the CDR3 DNA is TGCAGCGTCTGTCCGACAGGCACTGAA.